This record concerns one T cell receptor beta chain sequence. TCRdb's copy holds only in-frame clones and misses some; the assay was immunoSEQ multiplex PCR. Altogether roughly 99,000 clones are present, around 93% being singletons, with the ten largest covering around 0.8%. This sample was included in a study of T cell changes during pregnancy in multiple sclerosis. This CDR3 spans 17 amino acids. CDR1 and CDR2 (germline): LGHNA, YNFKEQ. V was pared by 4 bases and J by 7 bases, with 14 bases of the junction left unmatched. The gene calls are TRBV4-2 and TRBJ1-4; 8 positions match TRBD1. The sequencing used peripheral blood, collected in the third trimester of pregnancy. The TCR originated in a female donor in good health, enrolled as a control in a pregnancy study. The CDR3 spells CASSPSTPQGAGEKLFF. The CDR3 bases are TGTGCCAGCAGCCCCTCCACCCCCCAGGGGGCTGGTGAAAAACTGTTTTTT.